This T cell receptor (beta chain) was recorded in a study of blood T cell repertoires in COVID-19. Measured with immunoSEQ multiplex PCR; TCRdb has only the in-frame clones, and not every one. The sample shows 200,000 to 250,000 clones, less than 90% of them seen only once. The table lists this clone with a count of one. This CDR3 region has 14 residues. Germline V gene data show CDR1 as MDHEN and CDR2 as SYDVKM. Germline trimming cut 5 bases from V and 7 bases from J; bases unmatched to any gene: 5. The V gene is TRBV28, the J gene TRBJ1-6; the match to TRBD1 covers 7 bases. Sequenced sample: PBMCs or T cells enriched from blood (not recorded which). The source is a woman aged 45-65 years in a cohort exposed to, infected with or recovered from COVID-19 (not recorded which). CDR3 region: CASSQGQYNSPLHF. CDR3 bases: TGTGCCAGCAGTCAGGGACAGTACAATTCACCCCTCCACTTT.